This T cell receptor beta chain was identified during a study of regulatory T cells in long-lasting Graves disease. Study-wide findings and caveats: TRBV28, TRBJ1-2 and TRBJ2-5 were segments that persistent disease favored.

The germline gives CDR1 SGDLS, CDR2 YYNGEE. V was cut by 0 bases and J by 1 base, with 9 bases left in between. The CDR3 extends over 15 amino acids. Construction of TCR beta libraries relied on iRepertoire HTBI primers and on Arm-PCR targeting CDR3 regions. TCRdb passed the multiplex PCR reads through MiXCR, listing each CDR3 protein once. Of about 400,000 distinct CDR3 sequences in the sample, around 15% were seen once. Documented time point: newly diagnosed GD, antithyroid drugs for less than 3 months. PBMC RNA served as the TCR library source. For this clonotype: No antigen is known for it.

The J gene is TRBJ2-3, the V gene TRBV9; D may be TRBD2 (6 bases). The sequencing here drew on peripheral blood mononuclear cells (PBMCs), taken at new diagnosis, from a patient treated with antithyroid drugs. This receptor was obtained from a female donor with Graves disease. CDR3 sequence (DNA): TGTGCCAGCAGCGTAGTGCCTAGCGGCACAGATACGCAGTATTTT. Translated: CASSVVPSGTDTQYF.